The subject of this entry is one T cell receptor (beta chain). The data were obtained in a study of long-term antiretroviral therapy in people with HIV. immunoSEQ v3.0 was run at survey level. Sequencing used immunoSEQ multiplex PCR; TCRdb keeps in-frame clones, though not all of them. The sample records around 34,000 clones, roughly 79% being singletons. This receptor was obtained from a man aged 50 or older with HIV. The source material was unsorted PBMCs, sampled 3 years after starting antiretroviral therapy.

The CDR3 loop reads CATSQGASYEQYF. DNA of the CDR3: TGTGCCACCTCGCAGGGGGCTTCCTACGAGCAGTACTTC. The chain links TRBV27 to TRBJ2-7, with 8 bases identical to TRBD1. V lost 10 bases and J lost 1; bases outside the gene matches: 6. The CDR3 is 13 amino acids. Germline values: CDR1 MNHEY, CDR2 SMNVEV (reference sequence).